Below, 23 T cell receptor beta chains from the same sample are listed, as sequenced in a study of blood T cells in healthy people across ages. The authors ran a second PCR of roughly 6 to 12 cycles using a sample-barcoded 5' primer and a J-beta primer mix. Using its own MiXCR run on the 5' RACE reads, TCRdb lists one record per CDR3 protein. The sample lists roughly 1,000,000 distinct CDR3 sequences, almost 25% seen once, with around 0.75% in the top ten. These records were also assigned to another study, of T cells of mothers and their children.

Sequenced input: blood. The source of these receptors is a girl aged 2 to 10 in good health.

This clonotype was detected only a few times. The rearrangement joins TRBV9 to TRBJ1-1; D remains unclear. The CDR3 spans 15 residues. Germline values: CDR1 SGDLS, CDR2 YYNGEE. Trimming left V 0 bases short and J 0 bases short, with 9 bases between. The CDR3 reads CASSVDGVLNTEAFF. The CDR3, as DNA: TGTGCCAGCAGCGTAGACGGGGTATTGAACACTGAAGCTTTCTTT. The full variable domain, rest sourced from reference TRBV9 and TRBJ1-1, is DSGVTQTPKHLITATGQRVTLRCSPRSGDLSVYWYQQSLDQGLQFLIQYYNGEERAKGNILERFSAQQFPDLHSELNLSSLELGDSALYFCASSVDGVLNTEAFFGQGTRLTVV.

In regard to this clonotype: The junction does not match germline at one end; this may be a read error. This chain links TRBV20-1 with TRBJ1-1; a weak D match, TRBD1 (5 bases). The CDR3 length is 14 residues. Germline V gives CDR1 DFQATT, CDR2 SNEGSKA (reference sequence). CDR3 DNA sequence: TGCAGTGCTATGACCCGGGACCCGAACACCGAAGCTTTCTTT. It specifies CSAMTRDPNTEAFF.

The V call is TRBV29-1, the J call TRBJ1-1; D possibly corresponds to TRBD1 (6 bases). The CDR3 runs 14 residues. CDR1 is SQVTM and CDR2 is ANQGSEA in the germline V gene. The ends were cut back, 2 bases at V and 0 bases at J, with 10 bases in the middle. The CDR3: CSVETGQLNTEAFF. CDR3 DNA: TGCAGCGTTGAAACGGGACAATTGAACACTGAAGCTTTCTTT.

This clonotype was seen a handful of times. This chain connects TRBV12-5 to TRBJ1-1, with D possibly matching TRBD1 (5 bases). Germline V CDR1 and CDR2: LGHNT, FRNRAP. Trimming cost V 5 bases and J 8 bases, with 21 bases left between them. This CDR3 comprises 15 residues. CDR3 coding DNA: TGTGCTAGTGGTACCCCCGGGACCGCTACGCCCGAAGCTTTCTTT. Its translation is CASGTPGTATPEAFF.

In its sample, this clonotype was seen a few times. This chain uses TRBV13 with TRBJ1-3; D remains unclear. CDR1 and CDR2 from the germline V gene are PRHDT and FYEKMQ (reference sequence). CDR3 length equals 13 residues. Trimming pared 7 bases from V and 0 bases from J, leaving 7 bases between. The CDR3 loop is CASIQRSGNTIYF. DNA of the CDR3: TGTGCCAGCATCCAGCGCTCTGGAAACACCATATATTTT.

This clonotype was observed at least ten times. This chain links TRBV21-1 with TRBJ1-1. TRBV21-1 is marked as a pseudogene. The length of the CDR3 is 12 residues. This CDR3 is CAILKLFTEAFF. Written as DNA, the CDR3 is TGTGCCATCTTAAAGTTATTCACTGAAGCTTTCTTT.

This clonotype came up a few times. The V gene is TRBV25-1, the J gene TRBJ2-5, with 9 bases fitting TRBD1. The CDR3 has 17 residues. CDR1 MGHDK and CDR2 SYGVNS come from the germline V gene. With 2 bases clipped from V and 3 bases from J, the junction kept 10 bases outside the gene matches. Here the CDR3 DNA reads TGTGCCAGCAGTGAAGGTCTTACAGGGGGCTTGGAAGAGACCCAGTACTTC. Its protein is CASSEGLTGGLEETQYF.

The genes are TRBV12-5 and TRBJ1-1; D not certain. Germline V gives CDR1 LGHNT, CDR2 FRNRAP. V dropped 1 base and J dropped 6 bases, with 15 bases sitting between them. CDR3 size: 15 residues. DNA for the CDR3: TGTGCTAGTGGTTTGGGAGTACTGGGTCACGCTGAAGCTTTCTTT. Its translation is CASGLGVLGHAEAFF. The full variable domain, in which reference TRBV12-5 and TRBJ1-1 provide the parts outside the CDR3, is DARVTQTPRHKVTEMGQEVTMRCQPILGHNTVFWYRQTMMQGLELLAYFRNRAPLDDSGMPKDRFSAEMPDATLATLKIQPSEPRDSAVYFCASGLGVLGHAEAFFGQGTRLTVV.

CDR3 protein: CASSQGLPSSYNSPLHF. CDR3 DNA: TGTGCCAGCAGCCAAGGACTCCCGAGCTCCTATAATTCACCCCTCCACTTT. This rearrangement joins TRBV5-5 to TRBJ1-6; no clear D gene. V was pared by 4 bases and J by 0 bases, with 14 bases between. The germline CDR1 and CDR2 sequences are SGHKS and YYEKEE (reference sequence). The CDR3 is made up of 17 amino acids.

J is TRBJ1-5 and V is TRBV12-3 or TRBV12-4; D not certain. V was cut by 2 bases and J by 5 bases, with 16 bases left in between. This CDR3 is built from 16 residues. The CDR3 sequence: CASSLRAAQPYQPQHF. The CDR3, as DNA: TGTGCCAGCAGTTTACGGGCGGCCCAGCCCTATCAGCCCCAGCATTTT.

In this sample, this clonotype turned up a few times. This is likely a read error, given that the CDR3 carries no conserved phenylalanine or tryptophan at its end. This chain uses TRBV24-1 with TRBJ2-3; 12 bases map to TRBD2. Trimming removed 4 bases from V and 5 bases from J; junction bases left unmatched: 6. Germline V CDR1 and CDR2: KGHDR, SFDVKD. The length of the CDR3 is 16 residues. The CDR3 spells CATSERLAGELDTQYL. The CDR3 nucleotides read TGTGCCACCAGTGAACGACTAGCGGGAGAATTAGATACGCAGTATCTT.

CDR3 bases: TGTGCCAGCAGCTTAGAGACCGGGTGGGCAGATACGCAGTATTTT. It encodes CASSLETGWADTQYF. The chain employs TRBV7-9 and TRBJ2-3; D unclear. Germline V gene sequence: CDR1 SEHNR, CDR2 FQNEAQ (reference sequence). V gave up 1 base and J gave up 4 bases, with 12 bases separating them. CDR3 length: 15 residues.

The genes are TRBV20-1 and TRBJ2-7; no clear D. CDR3 length: 13 amino acids. Trimming left V 6 bases short and J 3 bases short, with 15 bases between. Germline assignment: CDR1 DFQATT and CDR2 SNEGSKA (reference sequence). The CDR3: CSALPDPYYEQYF. The CDR3 nucleotides are TGCAGTGCCCTCCCGGACCCATACTACGAGCAGTACTTC.

This clonotype was counted only a few times. The junction departs from germline at one end; a sequencing error may be responsible. The rearrangement joins TRBV12-3 or TRBV12-4 to TRBJ1-6, with no clear D. This CDR3 has 13 amino acids. The CDR3 region has the DNA TGTGCCAGTCAGAGCTCCTATAATTCTCCCCTCCACTTT. It specifies CASQSSYNSPLHF.

The table lists this clonotype with many counts. The chain recombines TRBV28 with TRBJ2-5; D gene unclear. CDR1 MDHEN and CDR2 SYDVKM come from the germline V gene. Trimming stripped 1 base from V and 4 bases from J, with 7 bases between. The CDR3 has 13 amino acids. The CDR3 protein is CASSLFRSETQYF. As DNA, the CDR3 is TGTGCCAGCAGTTTATTTCGGTCAGAGACCCAGTACTTC. Full variable domain (outside the CDR3, taken from reference TRBV28 and TRBJ2-5): DVKVTQSSRYLVKRTGEKVFLECVQDMDHENMFWYRQDPGLGLRLIYFSYDVKMKEKGDIPEGYSVSREKKERFSLILESASTNQTSMYLCASSLFRSETQYFGPGTRLLVL.

This clonotype occurred a few times. The chain links TRBV9 to TRBJ2-5; 8 bases fit TRBD1. The DNA end is a closer match to TRBJ2-1, so the J assignment may be wrong. CDR1 and CDR2 (germline): SGDLS, YYNGEE. The length of the CDR3 is 17 residues. The CDR3 DNA follows: TGTGCCAGCAGCGTAGAGAAGGGGACAGGTAGGGACGATGAGCAGTTCTTC. This encodes CASSVEKGTGRDDEQFF.

This sequence joins TRBV28 and TRBJ2-5; the D gene could be TRBD1 or TRBD2 (7 bases each). The CDR3 has 16 amino acids. Germline lookup yields CDR1 MDHEN and CDR2 SYDVKM. Between the trimmed V and J ends, which lost 4 bases and 5 bases, there was a span of 20 bases. DNA of the CDR3: TGTGCCAGCAGTTACCCCAGGGGAGGGGGCCGGGAGACCCAGTACTTC. It specifies CASSYPRGGGRETQYF.

V is TRBV20-1 and J is TRBJ1-5; tentative D call: TRBD1 (6 bases). Germline lookup yields CDR1 DFQATT and CDR2 SNEGSKA (reference sequence). The CDR3 spans 17 residues. Trimming left V 4 bases short and J 4 bases short, with 23 bases between. The CDR3 nucleotides are TGCAGTGCTATAAGTGGTCAATTCCTAGGGGGGAATCAGCCCCAGCATTTT. It specifies CSAISGQFLGGNQPQHF.

Many counts were recorded for this clonotype. The J gene is TRBJ2-7, the V gene TRBV6-5, with D hard to call. The CDR3 spans 11 residues. Looked up from germline, CDR1 is MNHEY and CDR2 is SVGAGI. V was cut by 8 bases and J by 0 bases, with 5 bases left in between. The CDR3 sequence is CASRSSYEQYF. The CDR3 region has the DNA TGTGCCAGCCGTAGCTCCTACGAGCAGTACTTC.

The V and J genes are TRBV27 and TRBJ1-2; no clear D. V was cut by 3 bases and J by 5 bases, with 10 bases left in between. Germline CDR1 and CDR2: MNHEY and SMNVEV (reference sequence). There are 13 residues in the CDR3. The CDR3 protein is CASSLATGYGYTF. The CDR3 bases are TGTGCCAGCAGTTTGGCGACCGGATATGGCTACACCTTC.

In its sample, this clonotype was seen a few times. The chain uses TRBV7-2 and TRBJ1-4; D is unclear. The CDR3 is made up of 16 amino acids. CDR1 is SGHTA and CDR2 is FQGNSA in the germline V gene. V dropped 5 bases and J dropped 0 bases, with 13 bases sitting between them. The CDR3 reads CASSILGVATNEKLFF. DNA of the CDR3: TGTGCCAGCAGCATCCTCGGGGTGGCAACTAATGAAAAACTGTTTTTT.

The gene calls are TRBV7-9 and TRBJ2-5; TRBD2 aligns across 8 bases. TRBJ2-1 matches the DNA end more closely, so the J call is doubtful. CDR3 length equals 15 residues. Germline V gene data show CDR1 as SEHNR and CDR2 as FQNEAQ (reference sequence). This chain's CDR3 is CASSSELAELNEQFF. The CDR3 DNA reads TGTGCCAGCAGCTCCGAACTAGCGGAGCTGAATGAGCAGTTCTTC.

The chain couples TRBV18 to TRBJ2-5, with D possibly matching TRBD2 (6 bases). The DNA end is more similar to TRBJ2-1, so the J call may be wrong. Germline V lookup: CDR1 KGHSH, CDR2 LQKENI. The CDR3 length is 13 residues. The CDR3 DNA sequence: TGTGCCAGCTCACCACCGTGGGCGGGGGAGCAGTTCTTC. Residues: CASSPPWAGEQFF.